This T cell receptor beta chain emerged from a study of T cells in Graves' hyperthyroidism and ophthalmopathy. CDR3 size: 14 residues. V was cut by 0 bases and J by 4 bases, with 10 bases left in between. In germline, CDR1 is SGHDN, CDR2 FVKESK. The CDR3 regions of TCR beta were amplified from RNA transcripts. RT-PCR in the first round (using the HTBI primer set) targeted the TCR CDR3. In TCRdb, the multiplex PCR reads were re-called with MiXCR into one record per CDR3 protein. The repertoire consists of 500,000 to 550,000 distinct CDR3 sequences, with roughly 21% occurring once and the leading ten covering approximately 48%. PBMCs stemmed from under 11 ml fresh peripheral blood.

This chain connects TRBV14 to TRBJ2-7; D tentatively reads TRBD1 or TRBD2 (5 bases each). The sequence derives from a man aged 40-49 years with Graves' ophthalmopathy. The specimen sequenced was blood. Here the CDR3 DNA reads TGTGCCAGCAGCCAAGATATTGGGGGTTACGAGCAGTACTTC. Residues: CASSQDIGGYEQYF.